The rows below give T cell receptor beta chains drawn from one sample of a study of memory CD4+ T cells and cytomegalovirus serostatus. TCRdb keeps only in-frame clones here, not all; method: immunoSEQ multiplex PCR. The sample carries about 60,000 clones, around 77% recorded once. The sample taken for sequencing was memory CD4+ T cells from blood. The receptors stem from an adult in good health and CMV-seronegative. CDR3s include the opening cysteine and the closing phenylalanine or tryptophan. Fields, in order: clone size, V gene, J gene, D gene, CDR3 DNA, CDR3 protein. A D gene is named only where the DNA matches it firmly. Expanded clones get a size class; other rows say once, few or many, or leave the size out.

>.|TRBV2|TRBJ2-7|.
TGTGCCAGCAGTGATAAGGCGCCCTACGAGCAGTACTTC
CASSDKAPYEQYF
>.|TRBV10-1|TRBJ2-3|.
TGCGCCACCTCCCGGGATCTCACAGATACGCAGTATTTT
CATSRDLTDTQYF
>.|TRBV5-6|TRBJ1-4|.
TGTGCCAGCAACATATGGACAGCTGCGTGGGGTAATGAAAAACTGTTTTTT
CASNIWTAAWGNEKLFF
>.|TRBV9|TRBJ2-2|.
TGTGCCAGCAGCGTAGGGGGGAACGGGGAGCTGTTTTTT
CASSVGGNGELFF
>.|TRBV18|TRBJ2-6|TRBD1
TGTGCCAGCTCACCGGGACAGGGAAATGCCAACGTCCTGACTTTC
CASSPGQGNANVLTF
>.|TRBV5-1|TRBJ2-2|TRBD1
TGCGCCAGCAGCTGGGGCCTCGGGACAGGGTTGACCGGGGAGCTGTTTTTT
CASSWGLGTGLTGELFF
>.|TRBV30|TRBJ1-1|.
TGTGCCTGGGAATTTGGGACTGCTCTAGGAACCACTTTCTTT
CAWEFGTALGTTFF
>.|TRBV5-1|TRBJ2-7|TRBD1
TGCGCCAGCAGCTCACACACAGGGACAGTAGGAAATTTTTTC
CASSSHTGTVGNFF
>.|TRBV5-1|TRBJ2-5|.
TGCGCCAGCAGCTTGTCGGAGGGCGGGACCCAGTACTTC
CASSLSEGGTQYF
>.|TRBV19|TRBJ1-4|.
TGTGCCAGTAGAGATGCAACTAATGAAAAACTGTTTTTT
CASRDATNEKLFF
>.|TRBV15|TRBJ1-1|TRBD1
TGTGCCACCAGCAGAGAAACGACAGGGGATTCTGAAGCTTTCTTT
CATSRETTGDSEAFF
>.|TRBV4-1|TRBJ1-1|.
TGCGCCAGCAGCCAAGTGCCCAGGGCGTTGGGAAGGCGGACTGAAGCTTTCTTT
CASSQVPRALGRRTEAFF
>.|TRBV18|TRBJ1-2|.
TGTGCCAGCTCTTCACGACAGGCTAGCTATGGCTACACCTTC
CASSSRQASYGYTF
>.|TRBV20-1|TRBJ2-1|.
TGCAGTGCTAGCCCCCGTAATGAGCAGTTCTTC
CSASPRNEQFF
>once|TRBV15|TRBJ1-2|TRBD1
TGTGCCACCAGCAGAGTACTAGGGACAGAGTTCAGTTCCGGCTACACCTTC
CATSRVLGTEFSSGYTF
>once|TRBV7-9|TRBJ2-7|TRBD1
TGTGCCAGCAGCTTTTACAGGGGCGGCGAGCAGTACTTC
CASSFYRGGEQYF
>.|TRBV19|TRBJ2-1|TRBD2
TGTGCCAGTAGTATGTTAGGGACTAGCGGGGGTGGCAATGAGCAGTTCTTC
CASSMLGTSGGGNEQFF
>.|TRBV6-1|TRBJ1-5|.
TGTGCCAGCGCGGCAGCCTGGGACCAGCCCCAGCATTTT
CASAAAWDQPQHF
>.|TRBV5-8|TRBJ2-2|.
TGTGCCTATCCTCCGAGGGTGCGAAACACCGGGGAGCTGTTTTTT
CAYPPRVRNTGELFF
>.|TRBV28|TRBJ1-1|TRBD1
TGTGCCAGCAGCCCTAGGACAGGGGTAGGCACTGAAGCTTTCTTT
CASSPRTGVGTEAFF
>.|TRBV10-1|TRBJ2-3|.
TGCGCCAGCAGTGAGTCGGGGGCGACAGGGGGGACTAGGAATACGCAGTATTTT
CASSESGATGGTRNTQYF
>.|TRBV30|TRBJ1-2|.
TGTGCCTGGAGTGTTGTTCGTGGCTACACCTTC
CAWSVVRGYTF
>.|TRBV6-1|TRBJ1-1|.
TGTGCCAGCAGTGAGGTCTGGCGATACACTGAAGCTTTCTTT
CASSEVWRYTEAFF
>once|TRBV1|TRBJ1-6|.
TGCACCAGCAGCTCCGACAAGGGAAATTCACCCCTCCACTTT
CTSSSDKGNSPLHF
>.|TRBV4-2|TRBJ1-5|.
TGTGCCAGCAGCCAAGATATCCAGGGCCAGCCCCAGCATTTT
CASSQDIQGQPQHF
>few|TRBV11-2|TRBJ2-1|.
TGTGCCAGCAGCACCGGCCCGAAGAATGAGCAGTTCTTC
CASSTGPKNEQFF
>.|TRBV6-1|TRBJ2-7|.
TGTGCCAGCGTAAACACCTACGAGCAGTACTTC
CASVNTYEQYF
>.|TRBV6-1|TRBJ1-2|.
TGTGCCAGCAGTGAACCCCCGACGGACGGCTATGGCTACACCTTC
CASSEPPTDGYGYTF
>.|TRBV7-8|TRBJ2-7|.
TGTGCCAGCAGCTTAAGCCAGGGGATATACGAGCAGTACTTC
CASSLSQGIYEQYF
>.|TRBV6-5|TRBJ1-1|.
TGTGCCACCCAGTTAAGGGATTCGAACACTGAAGCTTTCTTT
CATQLRDSNTEAFF
>few|TRBV12-5|TRBJ1-5|.
TGTGCTAGTGGTTTGGTATATAGCAATCAGCCCCAGCATTTT
CASGLVYSNQPQHF
>.|TRBV16|TRBJ1-5|.
TGTGCCAGCAGCCAATTAGCAGGGGCGTCGCAGCCCCAGCATTTT
CASSQLAGASQPQHF
>.|TRBV30|TRBJ2-1|.
TGTGCCTGGAGCTTACAGAGCGAGCAGTTCTTC
CAWSLQSEQFF
>once|TRBV28|TRBJ2-3|.
TGTGCCAGCAGTCCCCCGGTGACAGATACGCAGTATTTT
CASSPPVTDTQYF
>.|TRBV30|TRBJ2-5|.
TGTGCCGCGGGGATTGGAGAGACCCAGTACTTC
CAAGIGETQYF
>.|TRBV6-6|TRBJ1-5|TRBD1
TGTGCCAGCACCCCGACAGGGCGTTTGAATCAGCCCCAGCATTTT
CASTPTGRLNQPQHF
>.|TRBV7-2|TRBJ2-7|TRBD2
TGTGCCAGCTGGGCGGGAGGGACTCCCTACGAGCAGTACTTC
CASWAGGTPYEQYF
>.|TRBV30|TRBJ1-3|.
TGTGCCTGGAGTAACAAGGGGCCAAGTTCTGGAAACACCATATATTTT
CAWSNKGPSSGNTIYF
>.|TRBV28|TRBJ2-7|.
TGTGCCAGCAGTTTATTTGGTCCCCCTACCTACGAGCAGTACTTC
CASSLFGPPTYEQYF
>.|TRBV29-1|TRBJ2-4|.
TGCAGCGTTGTTCCCCTGGGGGCCAAAAACATTCAGTACTTC
CSVVPLGAKNIQYF